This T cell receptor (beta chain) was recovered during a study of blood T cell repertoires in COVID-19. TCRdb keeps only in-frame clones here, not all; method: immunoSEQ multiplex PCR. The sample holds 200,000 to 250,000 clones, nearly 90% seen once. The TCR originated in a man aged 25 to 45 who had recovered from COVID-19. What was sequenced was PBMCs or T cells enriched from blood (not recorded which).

Here the CDR3 reads CASSIRVSYEQYF. The DNA of the CDR3 is TGTGCCAGTAGTATCAGGGTCTCCTACGAGCAGTACTTC. The chain carries TRBV19 and TRBJ2-7, with D possibly being TRBD1 (5 bases). CDR3 length: 13 residues. V lost 3 bases and J 0 bases, leaving 6 bases between the germline ends. Germline loops: CDR1 LNHDA, CDR2 SQIVND (reference sequence).